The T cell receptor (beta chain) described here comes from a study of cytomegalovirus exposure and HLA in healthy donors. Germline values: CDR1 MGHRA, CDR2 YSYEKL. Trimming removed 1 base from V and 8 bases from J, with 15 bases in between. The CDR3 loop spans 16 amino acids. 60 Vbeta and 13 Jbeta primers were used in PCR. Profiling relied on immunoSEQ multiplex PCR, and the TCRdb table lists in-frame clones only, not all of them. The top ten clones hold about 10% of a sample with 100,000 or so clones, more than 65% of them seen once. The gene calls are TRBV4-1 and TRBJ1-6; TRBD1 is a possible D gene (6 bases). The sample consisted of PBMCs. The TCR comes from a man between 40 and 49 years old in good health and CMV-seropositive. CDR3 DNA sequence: TGCGCCAGCAGCCAAGTGGGAGGGGGGAGATATTCACCCCTCCACTTT. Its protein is CASSQVGGGRYSPLHF.